This T cell receptor beta chain appears in the sequencing data of a study of blood T cell repertoires in COVID-19. Germline CDR1 SQVTM, CDR2 ANQGSEA. The V and J ends lost 3 bases and 6 bases respectively, with 8 bases between them. The CDR3 spans 12 residues. In its sample, this clone was seen once. Produced via immunoSEQ multiplex PCR; TCRdb's table is partial and in-frame only. Counted here are 200,000 to 250,000 clones, roughly 84% occurring once; the ten biggest clones make up 9.5% to 10%. The sample taken for sequencing was peripheral blood. This chain uses TRBV29-1 with TRBJ2-2; no firm D call. The TCR was taken from a man in his fifties or sixties with active or convalescent COVID-19. The CDR3 sequence: CSVEAVAGELFF. CDR3 sequence (DNA): TGCAGCGTTGAGGCGGTCGCCGGGGAGCTGTTTTTT.